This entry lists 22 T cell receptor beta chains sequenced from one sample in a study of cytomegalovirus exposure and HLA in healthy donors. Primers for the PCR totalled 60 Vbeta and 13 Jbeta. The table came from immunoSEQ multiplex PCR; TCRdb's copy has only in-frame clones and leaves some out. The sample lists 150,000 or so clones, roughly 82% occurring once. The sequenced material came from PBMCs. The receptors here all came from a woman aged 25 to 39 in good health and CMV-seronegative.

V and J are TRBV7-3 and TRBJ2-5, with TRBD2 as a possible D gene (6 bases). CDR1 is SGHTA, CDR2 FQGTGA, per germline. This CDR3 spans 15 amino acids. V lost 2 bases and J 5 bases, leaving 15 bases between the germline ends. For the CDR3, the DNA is TGTGCCAGCAGCTTATTGGGGGGAGGTGTGGAGACCCAGTACTTC. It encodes CASSLLGGGVETQYF.

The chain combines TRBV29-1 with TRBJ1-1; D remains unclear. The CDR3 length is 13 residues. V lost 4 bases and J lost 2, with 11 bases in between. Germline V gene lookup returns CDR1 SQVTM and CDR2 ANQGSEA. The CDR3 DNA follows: TGCAGCGTTGTATACGGGTGCAACACTGAAGCTTTCTTT. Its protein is CSVVYGCNTEAFF.

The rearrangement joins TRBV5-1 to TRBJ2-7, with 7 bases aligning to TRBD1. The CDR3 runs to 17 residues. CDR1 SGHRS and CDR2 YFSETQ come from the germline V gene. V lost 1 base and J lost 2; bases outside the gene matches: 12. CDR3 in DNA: TGCGCCAGCAGCTTGAGGTTTGCTGGACAGGACCCCTACGAGCAGTACTTC. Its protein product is CASSLRFAGQDPYEQYF.

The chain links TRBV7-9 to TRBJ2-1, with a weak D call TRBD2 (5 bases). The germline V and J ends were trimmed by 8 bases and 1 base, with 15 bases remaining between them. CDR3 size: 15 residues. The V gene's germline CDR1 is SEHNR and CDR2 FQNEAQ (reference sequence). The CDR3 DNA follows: TGTGCCAGCTCCGCCGCCCGGACTTCCTACAATGAGCAGTTCTTC. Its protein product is CASSAARTSYNEQFF.

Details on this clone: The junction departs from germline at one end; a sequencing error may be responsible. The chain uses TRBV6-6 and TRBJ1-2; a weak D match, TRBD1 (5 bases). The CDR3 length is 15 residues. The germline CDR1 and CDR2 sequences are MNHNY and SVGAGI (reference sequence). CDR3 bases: TGTGCCAGCAGTTACTCGAAGCGGGGGAACTATGGCTACCCCTTC. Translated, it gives CASSYSKRGNYGYPF.

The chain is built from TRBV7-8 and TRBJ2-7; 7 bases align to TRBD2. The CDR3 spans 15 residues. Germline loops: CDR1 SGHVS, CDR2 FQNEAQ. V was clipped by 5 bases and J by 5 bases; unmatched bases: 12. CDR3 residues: CASSLRAGREDEQYF. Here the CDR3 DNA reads TGTGCCAGCAGCCTACGGGCAGGGAGGGAAGACGAGCAGTACTTC.

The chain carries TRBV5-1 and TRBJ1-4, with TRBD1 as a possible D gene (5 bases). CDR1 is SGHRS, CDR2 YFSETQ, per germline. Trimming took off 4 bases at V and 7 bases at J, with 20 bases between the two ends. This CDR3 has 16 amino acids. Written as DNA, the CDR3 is TGCGCCAGCAGCCTCGGCTACGGAACAAGGGGTGAAAAACTGTTTTTT. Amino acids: CASSLGYGTRGEKLFF.

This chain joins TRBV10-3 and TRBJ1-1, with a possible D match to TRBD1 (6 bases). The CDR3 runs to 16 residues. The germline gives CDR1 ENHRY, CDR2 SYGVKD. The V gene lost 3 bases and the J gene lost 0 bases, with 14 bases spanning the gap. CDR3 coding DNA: TGTGCCATCAGTGATTGGACAGTCTCTATGAACACTGAAGCTTTCTTT. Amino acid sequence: CAISDWTVSMNTEAFF.

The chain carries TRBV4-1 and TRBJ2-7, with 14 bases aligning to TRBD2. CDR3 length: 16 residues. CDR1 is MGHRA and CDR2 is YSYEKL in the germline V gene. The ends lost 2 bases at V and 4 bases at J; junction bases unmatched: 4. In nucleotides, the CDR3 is TGCGCCAGCAGCCAATCGGGACTAGCGGGAGTATACGAGCAGTACTTC. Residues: CASSQSGLAGVYEQYF.

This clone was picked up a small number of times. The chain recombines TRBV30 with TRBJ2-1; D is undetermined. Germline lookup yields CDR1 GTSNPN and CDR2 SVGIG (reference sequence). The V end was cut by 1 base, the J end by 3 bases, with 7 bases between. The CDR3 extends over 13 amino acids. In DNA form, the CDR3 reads TGTGCCTGGAGTGGTAACAGCTACAATGAGCAGTTCTTC. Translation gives CAWSGNSYNEQFF.

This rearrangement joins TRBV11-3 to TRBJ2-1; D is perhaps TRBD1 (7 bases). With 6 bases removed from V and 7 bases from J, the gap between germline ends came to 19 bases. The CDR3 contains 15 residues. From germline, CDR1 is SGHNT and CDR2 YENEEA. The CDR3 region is CASSPPEGAGNEQFF. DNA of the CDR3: TGTGCCAGCAGTCCCCCGGAGGGGGCCGGGAATGAGCAGTTCTTC.

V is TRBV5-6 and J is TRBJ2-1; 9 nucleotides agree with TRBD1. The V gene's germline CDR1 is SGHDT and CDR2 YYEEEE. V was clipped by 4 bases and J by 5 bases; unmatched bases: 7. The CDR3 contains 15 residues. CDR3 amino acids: CASSLNRGPDNEQFF. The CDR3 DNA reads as TGTGCCAGCAGCCTGAACAGGGGGCCGGACAATGAGCAGTTCTTC.

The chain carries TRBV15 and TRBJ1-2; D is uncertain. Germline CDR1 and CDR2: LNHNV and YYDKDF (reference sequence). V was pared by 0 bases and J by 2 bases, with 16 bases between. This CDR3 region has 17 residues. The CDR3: CATSRDQRVVGNYGYTF. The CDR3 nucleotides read TGTGCCACCAGCAGAGATCAGAGGGTAGTGGGGAACTATGGCTACACCTTC.

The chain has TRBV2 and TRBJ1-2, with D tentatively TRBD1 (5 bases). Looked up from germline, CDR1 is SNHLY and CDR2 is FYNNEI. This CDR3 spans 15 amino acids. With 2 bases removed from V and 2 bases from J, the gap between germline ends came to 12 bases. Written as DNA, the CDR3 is TGTGCCAGCAGTGAATGGCAGGGTCGGAACTATGGCTACACCTTC. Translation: CASSEWQGRNYGYTF.

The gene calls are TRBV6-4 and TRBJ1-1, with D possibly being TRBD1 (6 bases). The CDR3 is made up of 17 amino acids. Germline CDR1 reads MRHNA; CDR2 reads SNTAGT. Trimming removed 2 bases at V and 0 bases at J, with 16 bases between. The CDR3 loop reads CASSDGSQGVLNTEAFF. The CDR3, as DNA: TGTGCCAGCAGTGACGGGTCACAGGGAGTACTGAACACTGAAGCTTTCTTT.

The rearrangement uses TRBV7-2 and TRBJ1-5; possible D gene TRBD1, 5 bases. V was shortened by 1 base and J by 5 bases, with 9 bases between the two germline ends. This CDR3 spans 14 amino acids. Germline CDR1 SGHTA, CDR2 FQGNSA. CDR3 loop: CASSLDPGDQPQHF. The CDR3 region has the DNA TGTGCCAGCAGCTTAGACCCGGGGGATCAGCCCCAGCATTTT.

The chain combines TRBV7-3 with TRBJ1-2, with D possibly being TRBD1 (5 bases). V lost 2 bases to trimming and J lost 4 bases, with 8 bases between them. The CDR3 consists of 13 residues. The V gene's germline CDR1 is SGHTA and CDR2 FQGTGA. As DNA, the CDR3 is TGTGCCAGCAGCTTAGGCCAGGGCTATGGCTACACCTTC. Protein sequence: CASSLGQGYGYTF.

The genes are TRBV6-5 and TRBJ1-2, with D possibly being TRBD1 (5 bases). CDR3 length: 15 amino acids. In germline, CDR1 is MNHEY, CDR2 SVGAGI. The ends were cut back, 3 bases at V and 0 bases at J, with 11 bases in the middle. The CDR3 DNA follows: TGTGCCAGCAGTTATGTGGGGGAGGCTAACTATGGCTACACCTTC. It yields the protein CASSYVGEANYGYTF.

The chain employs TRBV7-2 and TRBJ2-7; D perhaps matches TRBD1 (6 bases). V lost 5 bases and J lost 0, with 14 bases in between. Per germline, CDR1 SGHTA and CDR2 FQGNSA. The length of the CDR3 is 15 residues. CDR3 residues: CASSRRGGPSYEQYF. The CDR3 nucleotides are TGTGCCAGCAGCCGAAGAGGGGGTCCCTCCTACGAGCAGTACTTC.

The DNA of the CDR3 is TGCAGCGCCCAACGAAGCGGAGCCACAGATACGCAGTATTTT. This sequence encodes CSAQRSGATDTQYF. V and J are TRBV29-1 and TRBJ2-3; tentatively, D is TRBD2 (5 bases). This CDR3 contains 14 residues. V lost 7 bases and J 2 bases, leaving 16 bases between the germline ends. Germline V lookup: CDR1 SQVTM, CDR2 ANQGSEA.

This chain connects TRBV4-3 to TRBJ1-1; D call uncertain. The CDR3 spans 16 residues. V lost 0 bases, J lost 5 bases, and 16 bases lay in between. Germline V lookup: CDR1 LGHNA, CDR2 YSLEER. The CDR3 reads CASSQDLLGPRTEAFF. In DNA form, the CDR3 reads TGCGCCAGCAGCCAAGATTTACTAGGTCCGAGGACTGAAGCTTTCTTT.

CDR3 sequence: CASSQVSAGGQETQYF. The CDR3 DNA is TGCGCCAGCAGCCAGGTGAGCGCGGGAGGACAAGAGACCCAGTACTTC. The rearrangement joins TRBV4-1 to TRBJ2-5; 8 bases map to TRBD2. This CDR3 comprises 16 residues. Germline V gene data show CDR1 as MGHRA and CDR2 as YSYEKL. V gave up 3 bases and J gave up 2 bases; unmatched junction bases: 8.